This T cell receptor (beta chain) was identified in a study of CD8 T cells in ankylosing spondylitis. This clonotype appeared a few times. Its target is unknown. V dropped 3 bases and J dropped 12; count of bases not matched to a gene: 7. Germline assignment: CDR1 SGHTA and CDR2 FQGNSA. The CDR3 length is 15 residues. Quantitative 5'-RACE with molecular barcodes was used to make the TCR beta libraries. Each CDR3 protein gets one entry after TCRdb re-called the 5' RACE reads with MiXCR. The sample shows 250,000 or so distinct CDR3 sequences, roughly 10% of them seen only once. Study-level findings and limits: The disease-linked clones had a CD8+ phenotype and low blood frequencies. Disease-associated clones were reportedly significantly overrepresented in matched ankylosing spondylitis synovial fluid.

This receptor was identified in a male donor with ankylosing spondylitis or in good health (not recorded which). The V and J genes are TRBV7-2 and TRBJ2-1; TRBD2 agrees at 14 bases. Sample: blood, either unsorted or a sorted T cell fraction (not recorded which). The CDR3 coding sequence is TGTGCCAGCAGCTTGACTAGCGGGGGGGTTTTGGGGCAGTTCTTC. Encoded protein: CASSLTSGGVLGQFF.